A selection of T cell receptor beta chains follows, all from one sample in a study of cytomegalovirus exposure and HLA in healthy donors. TCRdb's copy holds only in-frame clones and misses some; the assay was immunoSEQ multiplex PCR. The table has approximately 110,000 clones, over 70% seen once; the top ten hold around 4%. Sequencing was done on a sample of PBMCs. These receptor sequences come from a woman aged 40 to 55 in good health and CMV-seronegative. CDR3s include the opening cysteine and the closing phenylalanine or tryptophan. The D gene is left open where the match is weak. Clone sizes are given selectively: once, few, many, or a class where the clone is expanded.

J gene: TRBJ2-1; CDR3 length: 16; D gene: TRBD2; V gene: TRBV9; clone size: NA; CDR3 protein: CASSAGSGSSYNEQFF; CDR3 DNA: TGTGCCAGCAGCGCCGGTAGCGGGAGCTCCTACAATGAGCAGTTCTTC
J gene: TRBJ1-4; CDR3 length: 15; D gene: TRBD1; V gene: TRBV7-9; clone size: NA; CDR3 protein: CASSTYRGQDEKLFF; CDR3 DNA: TGTGCCAGCAGCACCTACAGGGGGCAGGATGAAAAACTGTTTTTT
J gene: TRBJ2-1; CDR3 length: 10; D gene: NA; V gene: TRBV30; clone size: NA; CDR3 protein: CAWRRNEQFF; CDR3 DNA: TGTGCCTGGAGGCGCAATGAGCAGTTCTTC
J gene: TRBJ2-7; CDR3 length: 14; D gene: TRBD1; V gene: TRBV6-5; clone size: NA; CDR3 protein: CASRDPTGVGEQYF; CDR3 DNA: TGTGCCAGCAGGGACCCCACAGGGGTAGGCGAGCAGTACTTC
J gene: TRBJ2-5; CDR3 length: 14; D gene: TRBD2; V gene: TRBV5-4; clone size: NA; CDR3 protein: CASSLNGGKETQYF; CDR3 DNA: TGTGCCAGCAGCCTGAACGGGGGGAAGGAGACCCAGTACTTC
J gene: TRBJ1-2; CDR3 length: 13; D gene: NA; V gene: TRBV19; clone size: NA; CDR3 protein: CASSPGREGGYTF; CDR3 DNA: TGTGCCAGTAGCCCCGGCAGGGAAGGTGGCTACACCTTC
J gene: TRBJ1-5; CDR3 length: 14; D gene: NA; V gene: TRBV9; clone size: NA; CDR3 protein: CASTSAGGSQPQHF; CDR3 DNA: TGTGCCAGCACCAGCGCGGGGGGCTCTCAGCCCCAGCATTTT
J gene: TRBJ2-1; CDR3 length: 11; D gene: NA; V gene: TRBV11-2; clone size: once; CDR3 protein: CASSSEGAQFF; CDR3 DNA: TGTGCCAGCAGCTCCGAAGGGGCACAGTTCTTC
J gene: TRBJ1-3; CDR3 length: 16; D gene: NA; V gene: TRBV27; clone size: NA; CDR3 protein: CASSLSGVGGRNTIYF; CDR3 DNA: TGTGCCAGCAGTTTATCGGGCGTCGGGGGAAGAAACACCATATATTTT
J gene: TRBJ2-3; CDR3 length: 16; D gene: NA; V gene: TRBV4-1; clone size: once; CDR3 protein: CASSQVYIPDTDTQYF; CDR3 DNA: TGCGCCAGCAGCCAAGTTTATATCCCAGACACAGATACGCAGTATTTT
J gene: TRBJ2-5; CDR3 length: 13; D gene: TRBD2; V gene: TRBV11-3; clone size: NA; CDR3 protein: CASSRGGEETQYF; CDR3 DNA: TGTGCCAGCAGCCGGGGGGGGGAAGAGACCCAGTACTTC
J gene: TRBJ2-3; CDR3 length: 15; D gene: TRBD2; V gene: TRBV7-2; clone size: few; CDR3 protein: CASSLDGTSPDTQYF; CDR3 DNA: TGTGCCAGCAGCTTAGATGGGACTAGCCCAGATACGCAGTATTTT
J gene: TRBJ1-3; CDR3 length: 14; D gene: NA; V gene: TRBV6-5; clone size: NA; CDR3 protein: CASSLTVTGNTIYF; CDR3 DNA: TGCGCCAGCAGCCTAACAGTTACTGGAAACACCATATATTTT
J gene: TRBJ2-5; CDR3 length: 16; D gene: TRBD2; V gene: TRBV7-2; clone size: few; CDR3 protein: CASSLIGGRVVETQYF; CDR3 DNA: TGTGCCAGCAGCTTAATAGGCGGGAGAGTTGTAGAGACCCAGTACTTC
J gene: TRBJ1-4; CDR3 length: 13; D gene: NA; V gene: TRBV10-3; clone size: NA; CDR3 protein: CAISWQNNEKLFF; CDR3 DNA: TGTGCCATCAGTTGGCAGAATAATGAAAAACTGTTTTTT
J gene: TRBJ2-7; CDR3 length: 14; D gene: TRBD1; V gene: TRBV19; clone size: NA; CDR3 protein: CASSTGQAAYEQYF; CDR3 DNA: TGTGCCAGTAGTACAGGACAGGCGGCCTACGAGCAGTACTTC
J gene: TRBJ2-2; CDR3 length: 16; D gene: TRBD2; V gene: TRBV7-3; clone size: NA; CDR3 protein: CASSPSSGPGTGELFF; CDR3 DNA: TGTGCCAGCAGCCCATCTAGCGGCCCGGGGACCGGGGAGCTGTTTTTT
J gene: TRBJ1-1; CDR3 length: 15; D gene: NA; V gene: TRBV19; clone size: NA; CDR3 protein: CASSRTTAMNTEAFF; CDR3 DNA: TGTGCCAGTAGTAGGACGACAGCCATGAACACTGAAGCTTTCTTT
J gene: TRBJ2-7; CDR3 length: 15; D gene: TRBD2; V gene: TRBV7-2; clone size: NA; CDR3 protein: CASSVGTSGFYEQYF; CDR3 DNA: TGTGCCAGCAGCGTCGGGACTAGCGGCTTCTACGAGCAGTACTTC
J gene: TRBJ1-4; CDR3 length: 14; D gene: NA; V gene: TRBV7-2; clone size: NA; CDR3 protein: CASSPGTPNEKLFF; CDR3 DNA: TGTGCCAGCAGCCCCGGGACACCAAATGAAAAACTGTTTTTT
J gene: TRBJ2-7; CDR3 length: 15; D gene: TRBD1; V gene: TRBV2; clone size: NA; CDR3 protein: CASSDGAGGSYEQYF; CDR3 DNA: TGTGCCAGCAGTGACGGGGCAGGGGGATCCTACGAGCAGTACTTC
J gene: TRBJ1-1; CDR3 length: 11; D gene: NA; V gene: TRBV20-1; clone size: NA; CDR3 protein: CSARAGTEAFF; CDR3 DNA: TGCAGTGCTAGAGCAGGAACTGAAGCTTTCTTT
J gene: TRBJ2-5; CDR3 length: 14; D gene: NA; V gene: TRBV7-9; clone size: NA; CDR3 protein: CASSLGLPQETQYF; CDR3 DNA: TGTGCCAGCAGCTTGGGACTCCCCCAAGAGACCCAGTACTTC
J gene: TRBJ2-1; CDR3 length: 14; D gene: TRBD2; V gene: TRBV5-6; clone size: once; CDR3 protein: CASRTSGRSNEQFF; CDR3 DNA: TGTGCCAGTCGGACTAGCGGGAGATCCAATGAGCAGTTCTTC
J gene: TRBJ2-1; CDR3 length: 18; D gene: TRBD2; V gene: TRBV4-3; clone size: NA; CDR3 protein: CASSQERVAGGPGYEQFF; CDR3 DNA: TGCGCCAGCAGCCAAGAGAGGGTAGCGGGGGGGCCCGGCTATGAGCAGTTCTTC
J gene: TRBJ2-7; CDR3 length: 16; D gene: TRBD2; V gene: TRBV30; clone size: few; CDR3 protein: CAWRAGASGRAGEQYF; CDR3 DNA: TGTGCCTGGAGGGCAGGGGCTAGCGGGAGGGCGGGCGAGCAGTACTTC
J gene: TRBJ2-5; CDR3 length: 13; D gene: NA; V gene: TRBV4-3; clone size: NA; CDR3 protein: CASLLWRQETQYF; CDR3 DNA: TGCGCCAGCCTCCTCTGGCGGCAAGAGACCCAGTACTTC
J gene: TRBJ2-7; CDR3 length: 12; D gene: TRBD2; V gene: TRBV5-4; clone size: NA; CDR3 protein: CASSRTSQEQYF; CDR3 DNA: TGTGCCAGCAGCCGGACTAGCCAAGAGCAGTACTTC
J gene: TRBJ2-1; CDR3 length: 15; D gene: TRBD2; V gene: TRBV7-8; clone size: once; CDR3 protein: CASSLSGTSDNEQFF; CDR3 DNA: TGTGCCAGCAGCTTAAGTGGGACTAGTGACAATGAGCAGTTCTTC
J gene: TRBJ2-7; CDR3 length: 15; D gene: TRBD2; V gene: TRBV6-5; clone size: few; CDR3 protein: CASSYFAGGSYEQYF; CDR3 DNA: TGTGCCAGCAGTTACTTCGCGGGGGGGTCCTACGAGCAGTACTTC
J gene: TRBJ2-7; CDR3 length: 15; D gene: NA; V gene: TRBV30; clone size: few; CDR3 protein: CAWSVLGVRTGEQYF; CDR3 DNA: TGTGCCTGGAGTGTACTTGGGGTTCGAACGGGAGAGCAGTACTTC
J gene: TRBJ2-5; CDR3 length: 12; D gene: NA; V gene: TRBV10-3; clone size: NA; CDR3 protein: CAISESSETQYF; CDR3 DNA: TGTGCCATCAGTGAATCCTCGGAGACCCAGTACTTC
J gene: TRBJ1-2; CDR3 length: 14; D gene: NA; V gene: TRBV6-1; clone size: NA; CDR3 protein: CASRRQFLRYGYTF; CDR3 DNA: TGTGCCAGCAGACGACAGTTCTTGAGGTATGGCTACACCTTC
J gene: TRBJ2-3; CDR3 length: 16; D gene: NA; V gene: TRBV7-3; clone size: few; CDR3 protein: CASSSQGRGNTDTQYF; CDR3 DNA: TGTGCCAGCAGCTCACAGGGTAGGGGGAACACAGATACGCAGTATTTT
J gene: TRBJ1-5; CDR3 length: 17; D gene: NA; V gene: TRBV11-3; clone size: few; CDR3 protein: CASSLTGGGAGRQPQHF; CDR3 DNA: TGTGCCAGCAGCTTAACCGGCGGGGGGGCTGGTCGACAGCCCCAGCATTTT
J gene: TRBJ2-4; CDR3 length: 14; D gene: NA; V gene: TRBV5-5; clone size: NA; CDR3 protein: CATTQTLAKNIQYF; CDR3 DNA: TGTGCCACTACACAGACCTTAGCCAAAAACATTCAGTACTTC
J gene: TRBJ1-3; CDR3 length: 17; D gene: NA; V gene: TRBV18; clone size: NA; CDR3 protein: CASSPPSGGMSGNTIYF; CDR3 DNA: TGTGCCAGCTCACCACCGTCCGGGGGAATGTCTGGAAACACCATATATTTT
J gene: TRBJ2-5; CDR3 length: 16; D gene: TRBD2; V gene: TRBV5-4; clone size: few; CDR3 protein: CASSLSGAGAKETQYF; CDR3 DNA: TGTGCCAGCAGCTTGAGTGGAGCGGGAGCAAAAGAGACCCAGTACTTC
J gene: TRBJ2-6; CDR3 length: 19; D gene: TRBD1; V gene: TRBV7-6; clone size: NA; CDR3 protein: CASSLAVAGGPSGANVLTF; CDR3 DNA: TGTGCCAGCAGCTTAGCCGTAGCAGGGGGACCCTCTGGGGCCAACGTCCTGACTTTC
J gene: TRBJ2-7; CDR3 length: 15; D gene: TRBD1; V gene: TRBV10-1; clone size: NA; CDR3 protein: CASSEATGADNEQYF; CDR3 DNA: TGCGCCAGCAGTGAGGCAACAGGGGCGGACAACGAGCAGTACTTC
J gene: TRBJ1-3; CDR3 length: 17; D gene: NA; V gene: TRBV5-1; clone size: NA; CDR3 protein: CASSSGRGALPGNTIYF; CDR3 DNA: TGCGCCAGCAGCTCGGGACGGGGGGCTTTACCTGGAAACACCATATATTTT
J gene: TRBJ2-3; CDR3 length: 15; D gene: TRBD2; V gene: TRBV4-3; clone size: few; CDR3 protein: CASSAQRGGVDTQYF; CDR3 DNA: TGCGCCAGCAGCGCCCAGCGGGGGGGCGTCGATACGCAGTATTTT
J gene: TRBJ1-4; CDR3 length: 17; D gene: TRBD1; V gene: TRBV4-3; clone size: NA; CDR3 protein: CASSQDRDRATNEKLFF; CDR3 DNA: TGCGCCAGCAGCCAAGATCGCGACAGGGCAACTAATGAAAAACTGTTTTTT
J gene: TRBJ2-1; CDR3 length: 11; D gene: TRBD2; V gene: TRBV7-2; clone size: NA; CDR3 protein: CASSLRGKQFF; CDR3 DNA: TGTGCCAGCAGCTTGCGGGGGAAGCAGTTCTTC
J gene: TRBJ1-2; CDR3 length: 15; D gene: TRBD1; V gene: TRBV5-4; clone size: NA; CDR3 protein: CASSLQGARSYGYTF; CDR3 DNA: TGTGCCAGCAGCCTACAGGGGGCGCGCAGCTATGGCTACACCTTC
J gene: TRBJ2-1; CDR3 length: 15; D gene: NA; V gene: TRBV10-3; clone size: NA; CDR3 protein: CAISSSSPRRDEQFF; CDR3 DNA: TGTGCCATCAGTAGCAGCAGCCCGCGGCGGGATGAGCAGTTCTTC